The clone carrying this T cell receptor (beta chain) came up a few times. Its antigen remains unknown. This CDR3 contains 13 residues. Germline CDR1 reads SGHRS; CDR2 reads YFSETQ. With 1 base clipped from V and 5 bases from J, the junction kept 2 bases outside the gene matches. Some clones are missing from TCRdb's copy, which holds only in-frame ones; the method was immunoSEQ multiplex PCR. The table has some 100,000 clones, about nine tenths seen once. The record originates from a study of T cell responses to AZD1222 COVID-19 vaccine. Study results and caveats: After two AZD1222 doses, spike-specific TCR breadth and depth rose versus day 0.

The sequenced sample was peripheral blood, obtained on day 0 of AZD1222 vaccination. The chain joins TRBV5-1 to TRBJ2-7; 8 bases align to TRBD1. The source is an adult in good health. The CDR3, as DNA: TGCGCCAGCAGCTTGCCAGGGGGCGACGAGCAGTACTTC. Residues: CASSLPGGDEQYF.